Below, 19 T cell receptor beta chains from the same sample are listed, as sequenced in a study of blood T cell repertoires in COVID-19. Profiled with immunoSEQ multiplex PCR; TCRdb holds only in-frame clones, not every one. The data contain some 190,000 clones, 84% of them singletons. Sequenced input: peripheral blood. Source of these receptors: a woman of 80 years or more with COVID-19, enrolled during active disease.

This clone was found once. The chain combines TRBV25-1 with TRBJ1-2; TRBD1 agrees at 7 bases. This CDR3 comprises 13 residues. Losses at the gene ends were 0 bases for V and 8 bases for J; bases not matched to a gene: 3. In germline, CDR1 is MGHDK, CDR2 SYGVNS. The DNA for the CDR3 is TGTGCCAGCAGTGAATACAGGGGGAGGGGCTACACCTTC. Translation gives CASSEYRGRGYTF.

This sequence joins TRBV9 and TRBJ2-7, with D perhaps TRBD2 (6 bases). Germline CDR1 is SGDLS and CDR2 is YYNGEE. The CDR3 contains 13 residues. The germline V and J ends were trimmed by 0 bases and 6 bases, with 10 bases remaining between them. The CDR3 coding sequence is TGTGCCAGCAGCGTAGGTGTGGGGGGCGAGCAGTACTTC. Protein: CASSVGVGGEQYF.

CDR3 sequence: CAPEASSQPQHF. CDR3 in DNA: TGTGCCCCCGAGGCCTCCAGTCAGCCCCAGCATTTT. This chain joins TRBV19 and TRBJ1-5; D remains ambiguous. CDR1 LNHDA and CDR2 SQIVND come from the germline V gene (reference sequence). The V end lost 11 bases, the J end lost 6 bases, and 14 bases lay between the germline ends. The CDR3 extends over 12 amino acids. Full variable domain (remainder filled in from reference TRBV19 and TRBJ1-5): DGGITQSPKYLFRKEGQNVTLSCEQNLNHDAMYWYRQDPGQGLRLIYYSQIVNDFQKGDIAEGYSVSREKKESFPLTVTSAQKNPTAFYLCAPEASSQPQHFGDGTRLSIL.

V gene TRBV19 combines with J gene TRBJ1-2; D is perhaps TRBD1 (6 bases). The germline gives CDR1 LNHDA, CDR2 SQIVND (reference sequence). V was pared by 7 bases and J by 2 bases, with 17 bases between. The CDR3 is 15 residues long. The CDR3 nucleotides read TGTGCCAGTAACCACAGGGACACCCGAAACTATGGCTACACCTTC. The encoded protein is CASNHRDTRNYGYTF.

The J gene is TRBJ2-1, the V gene TRBV3-1 (or the pseudogene TRBV3-2); D is perhaps TRBD1 (6 bases). Per the germline V gene, CDR1 is LGHDT and CDR2 is YNNKEL (reference sequence). The CDR3 covers 13 residues. V was clipped by 0 bases and J by 14 bases, with 14 bases between them. The CDR3 sequence is CASSQDLGADKFF. CDR3 coding DNA: TGTGCCAGCAGCCAAGATTTGGGGGCGGACAAGTTCTTC.

V usage is TRBV10-2 and J usage is TRBJ1-5; a possible D gene is TRBD1 (5 bases). The CDR3 has 14 residues. Trimming pared 0 bases from V and 7 bases from J, leaving 10 bases between. Looked up from germline, CDR1 is WSHSY and CDR2 is SAAADI. The DNA for the CDR3 is TGCGCCAGCAGTGAGTCCGGTGGGGGGCAGCCCCAGCATTTT. This encodes CASSESGGGQPQHF.

V and J are TRBV3-1 (or the pseudogene TRBV3-2) and TRBJ2-5; tentatively, D is TRBD2 (6 bases). The length of the CDR3 is 14 residues. Germline values: CDR1 LGHDT, CDR2 YNNKEL (reference sequence). Trimming left V 1 base short and J 4 bases short, with 10 bases between. For the CDR3, the DNA is TGTGCCAGCAGCCAAGGGGTTAGCGGAGAGACCCAGTACTTC. This codes for CASSQGVSGETQYF.

The CDR3 reads CASNIRGGGAGTQYF. DNA for the CDR3: TGTGCCAGCAATATAAGGGGGGGAGGTGCGGGTACGCAGTATTTT. The V gene is TRBV6-5, the J gene TRBJ2-3; perhaps TRBD2 as D (7 bases). V lost 7 bases and J 8 bases, leaving 22 bases between the germline ends. Germline assignment: CDR1 MNHEY and CDR2 SVGAGI. This CDR3 is built from 15 residues.

This chain joins TRBV25-1 and TRBJ2-2, with 7 positions matching TRBD1. The CDR3 is made up of 14 amino acids. With V trimmed by 11 bases and J by 5 bases, 11 bases remained unmatched. Germline CDR1 and CDR2: MGHDK and SYGVNS. CDR3: CAVQGSPLTGELFF. CDR3 in DNA: TGTGCCGTACAGGGGTCACCCTTAACCGGGGAGCTGTTTTTT.

The chain couples TRBV7-2 to TRBJ2-2, with D possibly being TRBD1 (6 bases). Germline V gene lookup returns CDR1 SGHTA and CDR2 FQGNSA. This CDR3 is built from 15 residues. V lost 5 bases to trimming and J lost 5 bases, with 15 bases between them. CDR3: CASSPDSSRTGELFF. CDR3 bases: TGTGCCAGCAGCCCGGACAGTTCGAGGACCGGGGAGCTGTTTTTT.

This chain joins TRBV2 and TRBJ1-5; 8 nucleotides line up with TRBD1. The V gene end was trimmed by 4 bases and the J gene end by 0 bases; junction bases not matched to a gene: 2. This CDR3 has 15 residues. The germline CDR1 and CDR2 sequences are SNHLY and FYNNEI. CDR3 in amino acids: CASSATGGSNQPQHF. In nucleotides, the CDR3 is TGTGCCAGCAGTGCAACAGGGGGTAGCAATCAGCCCCAGCATTTT.

The rearrangement uses TRBV7-2 and TRBJ2-7, with 9 bases that match TRBD1. The CDR3 has 17 amino acids. V lost 6 bases, J lost 1 base, and 13 bases stayed unmatched. The germline V gene encodes CDR1 SGHTA and CDR2 FQGNSA. The CDR3 spells CASRVTGGRSSSYEQYF. Here the CDR3 DNA reads TGTGCCAGCAGGGTGACAGGGGGGCGTTCCTCATCCTACGAGCAGTACTTC.

This chain joins TRBV5-1 and TRBJ2-3; 9 positions agree with TRBD2. The germline V gene encodes CDR1 SGHRS and CDR2 YFSETQ. V trimming: 5 bases; J trimming: 2 bases; junction bases outside the gene matches: 9. There are 16 residues in the CDR3. The CDR3 sequence is CASSQLAGGATDTQYF. Here the CDR3 DNA reads TGCGCCAGCAGTCAACTCGCGGGGGGGGCCACAGATACGCAGTATTTT.

The rearrangement joins TRBV18 to TRBJ1-1; possibly TRBD1 for D (5 bases). Germline loops: CDR1 KGHSH, CDR2 LQKENI. Trimming took off 2 bases at V and 6 bases at J, with 16 bases between the two ends. This CDR3 has 15 amino acids. CDR3: CASSPNGGGDAEAFF. CDR3 coding DNA: TGTGCCAGCTCACCAAACGGGGGTGGGGACGCTGAAGCTTTCTTT.

V is TRBV28 and J is TRBJ1-1, with D unresolved. Germline V lookup: CDR1 MDHEN, CDR2 SYDVKM. The CDR3 has 13 residues. The V end was cut by 8 bases, the J end by 1 base, with 11 bases between. The CDR3 DNA reads as TGTGCCAGCGATACCCCAGGGAACACTGAAGCTTTCTTT. This encodes CASDTPGNTEAFF.

The chain recombines TRBV19 with TRBJ2-1; 10 bases fit TRBD2. Trimming cost V 8 bases and J 6 bases; bases outside gene matches: 10. CDR3 length: 15 residues. From germline, CDR1 is LNHDA and CDR2 SQIVND (reference sequence). As DNA, the CDR3 is TGTGCCAGTTCTATGAGCGGGAGGGGGCTCAATGAGCAGTTCTTC. Protein product: CASSMSGRGLNEQFF.

The J gene is TRBJ1-2, the V gene TRBV28; D unresolved. The CDR3 contains 12 residues. Germline CDR1 and CDR2: MDHEN and SYDVKM. The V gene lost 5 bases and the J gene lost 2 bases, with 6 bases spanning the gap. The CDR3 coding sequence is TGTGCCAGCAGTGGCCTGAACTATGGCTACACCTTC. Amino acid sequence: CASSGLNYGYTF.

The CDR3 spells CASGLAAGETQYF. CDR3 in DNA: TGCGCCAGCGGGCTAGCGGCGGGAGAGACCCAGTACTTC. The J gene is TRBJ2-5, the V gene TRBV5-1, with 7 nucleotides matching TRBD2. Germline CDR1 reads SGHRS; CDR2 reads YFSETQ. The CDR3 contains 13 residues. The V and J ends lost 7 bases and 4 bases, in that order; junction bases with no gene match: 7.

This clone was seen more than once but under ten times. Other DNA sequences in the sample encode the same CDR3. V usage is TRBV9 and J usage is TRBJ1-2; TRBD1 agrees at 8 bases. The V gene end was trimmed by 4 bases and the J gene end by 6 bases; junction bases not matched to a gene: 5. The CDR3 loop spans 13 amino acids. The germline V gene encodes CDR1 SGDLS and CDR2 YYNGEE. As DNA, the CDR3 is TGTGCCAGCAGCTCCGGACAGGGAGATGGCTACACCTTC. This gives the protein CASSSGQGDGYTF. The full variable domain, its missing parts supplied by reference TRBV9 and TRBJ1-2, is DSGVTQTPKHLITATGQRVTLRCSPRSGDLSVYWYQQSLDQGLQFLIQYYNGEERAKGNILERFSAQQFPDLHSELNLSSLELGDSALYFCASSSGQGDGYTFGSGTRLTVV.